This TCR beta chain was recovered during a study of regulatory T cells in long-lasting Graves disease. TCR beta libraries were built with iRepertoire HTBI primers and Arm-PCR of CDR3 regions. Each CDR3 protein gets one entry after TCRdb re-called the multiplex PCR reads with MiXCR. The sample has about 660,000 distinct CDR3 sequences, around 30% seen once; the top ten hold around 42%. About this clonotype itself: Its target is not known. A read error is possible here, since a much larger clone lies one base away.

Study-wide points: Clonotypes that were public and shared totalled approximately 2,800 in persistent patients versus 966 in new patients.

Sample time point: persistent/refractory GD, antithyroid drugs over 5 years with positive TRAb. RNA from PBMCs was the source of the TCR library. This clonotype was obtained from a female donor with Graves disease. Sequencing used peripheral blood mononuclear cells (PBMCs), obtained when the disease was refractory, from a patient treated with antithyroid drugs.

CDR3 sequence reads: CASSTDGDVSYEQYF. The CDR3 region has the DNA TGTGCCAGCAGTACTGACGGGGACGTCTCCTACGAGCAGTACTTC. The chain couples TRBV28 to TRBJ2-7; TRBD1 or TRBD2 may be the D gene (5 bases each). The germline V gene has CDR1 MDHEN and CDR2 SYDVKM. The CDR3 is made up of 15 amino acids. The V gene lost 5 bases and the J gene lost 0 bases, with 14 bases spanning the gap.